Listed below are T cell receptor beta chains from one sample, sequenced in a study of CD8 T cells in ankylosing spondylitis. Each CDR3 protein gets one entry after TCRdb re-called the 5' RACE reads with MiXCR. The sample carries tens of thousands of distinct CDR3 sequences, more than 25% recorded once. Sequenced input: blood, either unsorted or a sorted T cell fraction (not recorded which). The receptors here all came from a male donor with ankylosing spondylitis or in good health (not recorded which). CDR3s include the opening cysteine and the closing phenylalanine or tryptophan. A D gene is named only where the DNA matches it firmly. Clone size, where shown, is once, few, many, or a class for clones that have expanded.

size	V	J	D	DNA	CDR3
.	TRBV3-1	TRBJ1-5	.	TGTGCCAGCAGCCAGAACCCCAGGAGCAATCAGCCCCAGCATTTT	CASSQNPRSNQPQHF
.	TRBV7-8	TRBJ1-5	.	TGTGCCAGCAGCTTAGCAGGTCTTTTGGGGGATGCCAATCAGCCCCAGCATTTT	CASSLAGLLGDANQPQHF
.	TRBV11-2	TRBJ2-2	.	TGTGCCAGCAGCCCCAGGGGATTCACCGGGGAGCTGTTTTTT	CASSPRGFTGELFF
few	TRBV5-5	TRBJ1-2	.	TGTGCCAGCAGCTTCTATCCAACATGGGAACGCGGCTACACCTTC	CASSFYPTWERGYTF
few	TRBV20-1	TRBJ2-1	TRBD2	TGCAGTGCTAGAGCCTTAGCGGGAGGGCCGAGGAATGAGCAGTTCTTC	CSARALAGGPRNEQFF
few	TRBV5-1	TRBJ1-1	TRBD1	TGCGCCAGCAGCCATAATCGACAGGGAGAAGTCACTGAAGCTTTCTTT	CASSHNRQGEVTEAFF
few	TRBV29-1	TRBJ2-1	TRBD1	TGCAGCGTTGCGGGACAGGGGTCGAATGAGCAGTTCTTC	CSVAGQGSNEQFF
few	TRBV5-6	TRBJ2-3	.	TGTGCCAGCAGCTTAAGGACTACTAGCACAGATACGCAGTATTTT	CASSLRTTSTDTQYF
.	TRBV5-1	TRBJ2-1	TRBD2	TGCGCCAGCAGCCCGGGACTAGCGGGGTTGAATGAGCAGTTCTTC	CASSPGLAGLNEQFF
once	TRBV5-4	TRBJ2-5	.	TGTGCCAGCAGCTTTGGCCGGTTTGATTTGGGGGAGACCCAGTACTTC	CASSFGRFDLGETQYF
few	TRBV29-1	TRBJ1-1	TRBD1	TGCAGCGTTGGACAGGGACCGAACACTGAAGCTTTCTTT	CSVGQGPNTEAFF
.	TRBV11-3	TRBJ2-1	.	TGTGCCAGCAGCTTTGGGACTCGCTACAATGAGCAGTTCTTC	CASSFGTRYNEQFF
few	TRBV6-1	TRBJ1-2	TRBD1	TGTGCCAGCGGGGCACGAGAGGACAGGGCTGGCTACACCTTC	CASGAREDRAGYTF
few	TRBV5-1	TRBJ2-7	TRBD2	TGCGCCAGCAGCCGTGTGACTAGCGGGCAATACGAGCAGTACTTC	CASSRVTSGQYEQYF
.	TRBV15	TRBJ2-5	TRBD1	TGTGCCACCAGCAGAGACTCGAATACAGGGACAGGGACGGAGACCCAGTACTTC	CATSRDSNTGTGTETQYF
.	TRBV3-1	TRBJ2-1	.	TGTGCCAGCACCCAAGAATCGTTTGGCTACAATGAGCAGTTCTTC	CASTQESFGYNEQFF
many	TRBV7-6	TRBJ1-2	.	TGTGCCAGCAGCTGGAGAGAAGGGGCTGGCTACACCTTC	CASSWREGAGYTF
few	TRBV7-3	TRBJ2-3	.	TGTGCCAGCAGCTTAAGATGGCTACCAGATACGCAGTATTTT	CASSLRWLPDTQYF
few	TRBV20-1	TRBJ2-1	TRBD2	TGCAGTGCTAGAGATAGTCGGGCCGGGACTAGGGGATACAATGAGCAGTTCTTC	CSARDSRAGTRGYNEQFF
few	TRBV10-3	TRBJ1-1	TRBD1	TGTGCCATCAGTGTGGACAGGAAGAACACTGAAGCTTTCTTT	CAISVDRKNTEAFF
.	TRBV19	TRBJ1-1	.	TGTGCCAGTAGTATTGACTGGATGAATGAAGCTTTCTTT	CASSIDWMNEAFF
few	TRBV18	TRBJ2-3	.	TGTGCCAGCTCACCACGCGGGGGCACAGATACGCAGTATTTT	CASSPRGGTDTQYF
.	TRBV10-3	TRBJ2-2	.	TGTGCCATAGAGGAGCGGATACGGACCGGGGAGCTGTTTTTT	CAIEERIRTGELFF
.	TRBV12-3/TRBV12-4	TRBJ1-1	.	TGTGCCAGCAGTTTGCGCGCGCAGGCTGGAGCTTTCTTT	CASSLRAQAGAFF